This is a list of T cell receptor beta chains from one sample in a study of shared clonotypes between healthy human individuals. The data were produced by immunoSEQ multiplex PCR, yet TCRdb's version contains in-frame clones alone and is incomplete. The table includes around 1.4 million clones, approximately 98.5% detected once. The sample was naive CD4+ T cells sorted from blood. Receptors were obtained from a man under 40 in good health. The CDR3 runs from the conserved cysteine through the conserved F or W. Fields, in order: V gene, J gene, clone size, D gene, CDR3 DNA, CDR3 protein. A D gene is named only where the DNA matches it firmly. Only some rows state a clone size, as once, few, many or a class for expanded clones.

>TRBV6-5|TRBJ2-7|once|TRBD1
TGTGCCAGCAGGTGGGGACAGGGAACCTACGAGCAGTACTTC
CASRWGQGTYEQYF
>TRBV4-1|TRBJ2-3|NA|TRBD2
TGCGCCAGCAGCCTACCCGGGACTACCCGGAATTTT
CASSLPGTTRNF
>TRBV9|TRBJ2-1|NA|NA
TGTGCCAGCAGCGTAGTTCCGATGTCGGGTAGTGAGCAGTTCTTC
CASSVVPMSGSEQFF
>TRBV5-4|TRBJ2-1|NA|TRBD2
TGTGCCAGCAGCACCAAGCGGGAGGTTGGGTACAATGAGCAGTTCTTC
CASSTKREVGYNEQFF
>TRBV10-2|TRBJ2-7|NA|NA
TGCGCCAGCAGTTGGACAGACGAGGGATCCTACGAGCAGTACTTC
CASSWTDEGSYEQYF
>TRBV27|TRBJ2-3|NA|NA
TGTGCCAGCAGCGGTAGACAGCAACGGGATACGCAGTATTTT
CASSGRQQRDTQYF
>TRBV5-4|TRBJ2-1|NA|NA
TGTGCCAGCAGCCCGGACCCGTCCTACAATGAGCAGTTCTTC
CASSPDPSYNEQFF
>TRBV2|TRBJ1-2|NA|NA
TGTGCCAGCGGAGGGGATAGGGGCTACACCTTC
CASGGDRGYTF
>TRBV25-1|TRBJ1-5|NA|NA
TGTGCCAGCAGTGACATAGACAGAAATCAGCCCCAGCATTTT
CASSDIDRNQPQHF
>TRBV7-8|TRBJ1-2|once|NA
TGTGCCAGCAGCTTAAGGGAGAATAGCTATGGCTACACCTTC
CASSLRENSYGYTF
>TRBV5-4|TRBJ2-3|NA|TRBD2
TGTGCCAGCAGCCTACCCCTGGAGACTAGCTCAGATACGCAGTATTTT
CASSLPLETSSDTQYF
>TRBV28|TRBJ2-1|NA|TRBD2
TGTGGAGCGGGAGCCTACAATGAGCAGTTCTTC
CGAGAYNEQFF
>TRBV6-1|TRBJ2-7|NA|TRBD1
TGTGCCAGCAGATCGACAGGGAACTCCTACGAGCAGTACTTC
CASRSTGNSYEQYF
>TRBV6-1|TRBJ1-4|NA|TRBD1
TGTGCCAGCGCCGTCCAGGGGGGTGAAAAACTGTTTTTT
CASAVQGGEKLFF
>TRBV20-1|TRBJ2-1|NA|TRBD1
TGCAGTGTTCTCAGGGGGCTCGGGCAGTTCTTC
CSVLRGLGQFF
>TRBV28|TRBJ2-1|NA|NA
TGTGCCAGCAGTTTGGGTCCCTTAGATGAGCAGTTCTTC
CASSLGPLDEQFF
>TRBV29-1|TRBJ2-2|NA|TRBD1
TGCAGCGTTACTCGGACAGGGAACACCGGGGAGCTGTTTTTT
CSVTRTGNTGELFF
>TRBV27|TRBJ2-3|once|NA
TGTGCCAGCAGTCCGCCCGACCGGACAGTCGATACGCAGTATTTT
CASSPPDRTVDTQYF
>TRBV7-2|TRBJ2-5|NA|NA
TGTGCCAGCAGCTTAGTTGGACAGAAAGAGACCCAGTACTTC
CASSLVGQKETQYF
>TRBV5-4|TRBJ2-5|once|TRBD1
TGTGCCAGCAGCACCGACAGGGGGCGCAGGGAGACCCAGTACTTC
CASSTDRGRRETQYF
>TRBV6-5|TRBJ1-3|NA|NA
TGTGCCAGCAGTTACTCAAATGGAGGAAACACCATATATTTT
CASSYSNGGNTIYF
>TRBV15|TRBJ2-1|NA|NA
TGTGCCACCAGCAGGGGGGAGGGACATTACACTGAGCAGTTCTTC
CATSRGEGHYTEQFF
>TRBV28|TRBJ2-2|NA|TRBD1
TGTGCCAGCAGTCGACAGGGTACCAACACCGGGGAGCTGTTTTTT
CASSRQGTNTGELFF
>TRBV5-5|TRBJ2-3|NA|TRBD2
TGTGCCAGCAGCTTAACTAGCGGGAGGGCAGAGTTCGTCCGTACGCAGTATTTT
CASSLTSGRAEFVRTQYF
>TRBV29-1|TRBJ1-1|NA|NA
TGCAGCGCCTCAGGAGAGAGGGCGTCCCCCCTCCCCACTGAAGCTTTCTTT
CSASGERASPLPTEAFF
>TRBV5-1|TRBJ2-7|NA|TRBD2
TGCGCCAGCAGCCCCGGGACTAGCGGCCCGGGGACCTACGAGCAGTACTTC
CASSPGTSGPGTYEQYF
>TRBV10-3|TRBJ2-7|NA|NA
TGTGCCATCAAGGGGGGGCAGGGGGACTCCTACGAGCAGTACTTC
CAIKGGQGDSYEQYF
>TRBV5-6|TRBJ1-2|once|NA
TGTGCCAGCAGCCCCCGGCCGGGCCCCTATGGCTACACCTTC
CASSPRPGPYGYTF
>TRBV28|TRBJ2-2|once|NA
TGTGCCAGCAGTTTCTCCATGCTTCCAGGACAACTTGTGAACACCGGGGAGCTGTTTTTT
CASSFSMLPGQLVNTGELFF
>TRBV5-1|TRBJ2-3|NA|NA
TGCGCCAGCAGCTTAGGGGCGAGCACAGATACGCAGTATTTT
CASSLGASTDTQYF
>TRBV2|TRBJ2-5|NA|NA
TGTGCCAGCAGTGCTATCGGCCAGGAGACCCAGTACTTC
CASSAIGQETQYF
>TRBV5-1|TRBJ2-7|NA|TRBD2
TGCGCCAGCAGCTTCGGACTAGCGGGGAACTACGAGCAGTACTTC
CASSFGLAGNYEQYF
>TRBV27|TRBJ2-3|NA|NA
TGTGCCAGCAGTTTTCTCCTAGGGGCGCAGTATTTT
CASSFLLGAQYF
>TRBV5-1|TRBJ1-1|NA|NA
TGCGCCAGCAGCTTGGGGAGTCAGGGGAAATTTTACACTGAAGCTTTCTTT
CASSLGSQGKFYTEAFF
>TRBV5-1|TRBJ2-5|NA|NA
TGCGCCAGCAGCCGAAACCGCAGGGGACAAGAGACCCAGTACTTC
CASSRNRRGQETQYF
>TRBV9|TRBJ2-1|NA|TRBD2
TGTGCCAGCAGCGTGGGGACTAGCGGATACAATGAGCAGTTCTTC
CASSVGTSGYNEQFF
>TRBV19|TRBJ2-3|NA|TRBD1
TGTGCCAGTAGTACCTTCGGACAGGCCGGGACAGATACGCAGTATTTT
CASSTFGQAGTDTQYF
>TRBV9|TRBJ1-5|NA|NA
TGTGCCAGCAGCGTAGGTGACAGCTACAATCAGCCCCAGCATTTT
CASSVGDSYNQPQHF
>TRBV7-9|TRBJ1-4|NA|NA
TGTGCCAGCAGCTCCTCCAGGGGTGAAAAACTGTTTTTT
CASSSSRGEKLFF
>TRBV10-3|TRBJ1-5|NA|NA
TGTGCCATCAGTGGCGGGACATCCGGTCAGCCCCAGCATTTT
CAISGGTSGQPQHF
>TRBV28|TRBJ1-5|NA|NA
TGTGCCAGCAGTCTAGGCGACCCCAATCAGCCCCAGCATTTT
CASSLGDPNQPQHF
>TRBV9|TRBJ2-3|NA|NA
TGTGCCAGCAGCGTCCACAACAGGGAGAGCACAGATACGCAGTATTTT
CASSVHNRESTDTQYF
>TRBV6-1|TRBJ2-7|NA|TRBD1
TGTGCCAGCAGTGAACAGGGGGCGAGTTACGAGCAGTACTTC
CASSEQGASYEQYF
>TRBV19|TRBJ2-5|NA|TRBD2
TGTGCCAGTTCTCCGCGACTAGCGGTAGGAGGGGAGACCCAGTACTTC
CASSPRLAVGGETQYF
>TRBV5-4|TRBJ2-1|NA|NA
TGTGCCAGCAGCCGCCGGGACATAACCTACAATGAGCAGTTCTTC
CASSRRDITYNEQFF
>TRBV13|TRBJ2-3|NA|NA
TGTGCCAGCAGCCCCCACCCGGCCCGGAGGGTACCAGATACGCAGTATTTT
CASSPHPARRVPDTQYF
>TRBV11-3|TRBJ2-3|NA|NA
TGTGCCAGCAGCCCTGGGTGGGGGCCAGATACGCAGTATTTT
CASSPGWGPDTQYF
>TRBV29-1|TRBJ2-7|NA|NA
TGCAGCGTTGGAACCGTGGTGTTGCACGAGCAGTACTTC
CSVGTVVLHEQYF
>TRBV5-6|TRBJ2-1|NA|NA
TGTGCCAGCAGCGCGACACCGAACAATGAGCAGTTCTTC
CASSATPNNEQFF
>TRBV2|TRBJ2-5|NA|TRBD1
TGTGCCAGCAGTGAAGCGCCCCGGGACAGGGGGCTAAAAGAGACCCAGTACTTC
CASSEAPRDRGLKETQYF
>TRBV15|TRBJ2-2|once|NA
TGTGCCACCAGCAGAACATGGACGAACACCGGGGAGCTGTTTTTT
CATSRTWTNTGELFF
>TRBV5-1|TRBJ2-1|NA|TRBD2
TGCGCCAGCAGCTTGCCGACTAGCGGGAGCGCCAGCTCCTACAATGAGCAGTTCTTC
CASSLPTSGSASSYNEQFF
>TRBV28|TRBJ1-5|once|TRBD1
TGTGCCAGCAGTATCAGGGGGAGAGGGCCCCAGCATTTT
CASSIRGRGPQHF